This T cell receptor beta chain was profiled in a study of shared clonotypes between healthy human individuals. Original methodology: Because ImmunoSEQ provided only junction sequences with no quality scores, the filtering differed. Data came from immunoSEQ multiplex PCR; TCRdb stores just in-frame clones and leaves some out. V, J and clone size derive from that table, while D and trimming were established from the DNA sequence. The repertoire consists of 230,000 or so clones, with about 69% occurring once and the leading ten covering 11%. This CDR3 contains 15 residues. In germline, CDR1 is SGDLS, CDR2 YYNGEE. Losses at the gene ends were 0 bases for V and 6 bases for J; bases not matched to a gene: 4.

The V call is TRBV9, the J call TRBJ2-3, with 10 bases aligning to TRBD1. Sequenced sample: memory CD4+ T cells sorted from blood. Subset indicated: CD45RA-negative fraction. The TCR comes from a man younger than 40 in good health. CDR3 DNA sequence: TGTGCCAGCAGCGTAGGGGGACAGGGGAGGGATACGCAGTATTTT. It codes for CASSVGGQGRDTQYF.